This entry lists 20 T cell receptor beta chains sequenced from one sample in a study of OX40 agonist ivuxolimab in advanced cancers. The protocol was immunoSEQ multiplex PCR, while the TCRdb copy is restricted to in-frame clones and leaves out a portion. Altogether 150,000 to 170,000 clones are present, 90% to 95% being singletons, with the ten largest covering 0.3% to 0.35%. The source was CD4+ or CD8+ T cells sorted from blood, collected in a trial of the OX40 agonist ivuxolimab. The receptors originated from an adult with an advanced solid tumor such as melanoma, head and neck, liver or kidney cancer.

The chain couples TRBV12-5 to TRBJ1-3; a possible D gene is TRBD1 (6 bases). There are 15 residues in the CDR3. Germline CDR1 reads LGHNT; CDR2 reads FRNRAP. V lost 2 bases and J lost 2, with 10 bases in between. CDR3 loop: CASGLLQGTGNTIYF. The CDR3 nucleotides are TGTGCTAGTGGTTTGCTACAGGGAACTGGAAACACCATATATTTT.

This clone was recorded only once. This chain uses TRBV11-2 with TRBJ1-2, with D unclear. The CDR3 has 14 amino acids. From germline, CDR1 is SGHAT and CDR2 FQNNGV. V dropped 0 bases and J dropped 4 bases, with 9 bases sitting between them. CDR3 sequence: CASSLDYTSYGYTF. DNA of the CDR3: TGTGCCAGCAGCTTAGATTACACCAGCTATGGCTACACCTTC.

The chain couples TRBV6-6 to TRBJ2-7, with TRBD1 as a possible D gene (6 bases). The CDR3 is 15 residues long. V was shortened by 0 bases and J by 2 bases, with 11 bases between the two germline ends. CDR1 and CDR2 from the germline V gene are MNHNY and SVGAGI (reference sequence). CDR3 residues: CASSYSSEGAYEQYF. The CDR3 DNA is TGTGCCAGCAGTTACTCGAGTGAGGGGGCCTACGAGCAGTACTTC.

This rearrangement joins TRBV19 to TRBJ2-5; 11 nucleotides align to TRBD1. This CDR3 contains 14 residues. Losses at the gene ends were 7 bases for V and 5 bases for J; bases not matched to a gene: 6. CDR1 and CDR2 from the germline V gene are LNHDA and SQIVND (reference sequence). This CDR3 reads CASTRTGGFETQYF. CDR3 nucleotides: TGTGCCAGTACCCGGACAGGGGGCTTCGAGACCCAGTACTTC. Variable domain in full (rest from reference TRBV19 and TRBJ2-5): DGGITQSPKYLFRKEGQNVTLSCEQNLNHDAMYWYRQDPGQGLRLIYYSQIVNDFQKGDIAEGYSVSREKKESFPLTVTSAQKNPTAFYLCASTRTGGFETQYFGPGTRLLVL.

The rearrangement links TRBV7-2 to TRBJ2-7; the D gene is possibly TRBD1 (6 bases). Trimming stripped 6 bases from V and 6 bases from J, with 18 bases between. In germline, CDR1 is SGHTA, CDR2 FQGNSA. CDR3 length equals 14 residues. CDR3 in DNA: TGTGCCAGCAGGAGAATGGGGGCCTCAGGCGAGCAGTACTTC. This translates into CASRRMGASGEQYF.

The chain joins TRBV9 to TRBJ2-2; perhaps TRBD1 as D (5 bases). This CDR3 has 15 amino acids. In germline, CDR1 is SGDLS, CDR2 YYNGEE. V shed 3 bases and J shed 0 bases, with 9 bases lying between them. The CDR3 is CASSGGHANTGELFF. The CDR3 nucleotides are TGTGCCAGCAGCGGGGGCCACGCGAACACCGGGGAGCTGTTTTTT. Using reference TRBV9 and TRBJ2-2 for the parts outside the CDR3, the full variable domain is DSGVTQTPKHLITATGQRVTLRCSPRSGDLSVYWYQQSLDQGLQFLIQYYNGEERAKGNILERFSAQQFPDLHSELNLSSLELGDSALYFCASSGGHANTGELFFGEGSRLTVL.

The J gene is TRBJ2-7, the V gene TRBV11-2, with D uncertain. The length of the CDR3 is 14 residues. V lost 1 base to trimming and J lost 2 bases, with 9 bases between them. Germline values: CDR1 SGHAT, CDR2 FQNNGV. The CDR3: CASSLAEFTYEQYF. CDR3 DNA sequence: TGTGCCAGCAGCTTAGCAGAGTTCACCTACGAGCAGTACTTC.

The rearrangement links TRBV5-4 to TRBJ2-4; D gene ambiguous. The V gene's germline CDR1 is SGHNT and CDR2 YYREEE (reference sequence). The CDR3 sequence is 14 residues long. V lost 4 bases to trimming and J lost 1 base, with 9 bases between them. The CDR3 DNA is TGTGCCAGCAGCCCTATCGGGGCCAAAAACATTCAGTACTTC. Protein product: CASSPIGAKNIQYF. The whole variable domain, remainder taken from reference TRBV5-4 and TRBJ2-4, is ETGVTQSPTHLIKTRGQQVTLRCSSQSGHNTVSWYQQALGQGPQFIFQYYREEENGRGNFPPRFSGLQFPNYSSELNVNALELDDSALYLCASSPIGAKNIQYFGAGTRLSVL.

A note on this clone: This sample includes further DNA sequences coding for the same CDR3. As DNA, the CDR3 is TGTGCCAGTAGTATGGGTCGGGGGGGATACAACGAGCAGTACTTC. It translates to CASSMGRGGYNEQYF. The chain combines TRBV19 with TRBJ2-7; 8 nucleotides agree with TRBD2. Germline CDR1 reads LNHDA; CDR2 reads SQIVND (reference sequence). V dropped 3 bases and J dropped 5; count of bases not matched to a gene: 9. CDR3 length: 15 amino acids.

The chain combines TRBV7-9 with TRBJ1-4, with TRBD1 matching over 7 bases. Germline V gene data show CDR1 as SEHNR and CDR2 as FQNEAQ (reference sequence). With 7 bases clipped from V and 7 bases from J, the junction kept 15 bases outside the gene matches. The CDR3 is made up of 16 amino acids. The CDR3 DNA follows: TGTGCCAGCATAGGACAGGCCAACGAGGTTATTGAAAAACTGTTTTTT. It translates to CASIGQANEVIEKLFF.

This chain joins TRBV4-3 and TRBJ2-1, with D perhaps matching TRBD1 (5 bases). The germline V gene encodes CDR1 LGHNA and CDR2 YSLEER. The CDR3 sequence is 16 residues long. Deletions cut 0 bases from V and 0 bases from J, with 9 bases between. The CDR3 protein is CASSQEDRSSYNEQFF. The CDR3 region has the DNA TGCGCCAGCAGCCAAGAAGACAGAAGCTCCTACAATGAGCAGTTCTTC.

In nucleotides, the CDR3 is TGTGCCAGCACCCGGGGGACTAGCGGGTTCTACGAGCAGTACTTC. Its protein product is CASTRGTSGFYEQYF. This rearrangement joins TRBV2 to TRBJ2-7; TRBD2 agrees at 12 bases. The CDR3 runs 15 residues. The V gene end was trimmed by 7 bases and the J gene end by 3 bases; junction bases not matched to a gene: 7. In germline, CDR1 is SNHLY, CDR2 FYNNEI.

The CDR3 DNA is TGTGCCAGCAGTTTGGGACGGAGGAATGAAAAACTGTTTTTT. Translated, it gives CASSLGRRNEKLFF. The chain joins TRBV27 to TRBJ1-4; perhaps TRBD1 as D (5 bases). This CDR3 has 14 residues. Germline CDR1 reads MNHEY; CDR2 reads SMNVEV (reference sequence). Trimming removed 3 bases at V and 5 bases at J, with 10 bases between.

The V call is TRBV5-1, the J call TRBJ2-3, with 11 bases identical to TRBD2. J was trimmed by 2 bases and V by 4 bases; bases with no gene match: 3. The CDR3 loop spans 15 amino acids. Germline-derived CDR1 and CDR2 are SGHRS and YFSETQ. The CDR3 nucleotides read TGCGCCAGCAGCCAACTAGCGGGGGACACAGATACGCAGTATTTT. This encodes CASSQLAGDTDTQYF. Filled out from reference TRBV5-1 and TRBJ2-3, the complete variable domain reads KAGVTQTPRYLIKTRGQQVTLSCSPISGHRSVSWYQQTPGQGLQFLFEYFSETQRNKGNFPGRFSGRQFSNSRSEMNVSTLELGDSALYLCASSQLAGDTDTQYFGPGTRLTVL.

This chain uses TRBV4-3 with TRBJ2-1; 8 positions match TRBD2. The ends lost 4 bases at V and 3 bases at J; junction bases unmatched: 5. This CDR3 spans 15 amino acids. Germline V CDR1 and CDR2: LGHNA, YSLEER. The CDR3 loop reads CASSLSGRGYNEQFF. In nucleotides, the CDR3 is TGCGCCAGCAGCCTCAGCGGGAGAGGCTACAATGAGCAGTTCTTC.

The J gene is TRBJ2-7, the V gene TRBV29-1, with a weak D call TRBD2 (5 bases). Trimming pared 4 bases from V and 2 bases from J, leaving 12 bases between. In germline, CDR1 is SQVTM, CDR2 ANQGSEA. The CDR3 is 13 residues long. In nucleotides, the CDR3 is TGCAGCGTTGGTTCCGGGGAAGCCTACGAGCAGTACTTC. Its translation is CSVGSGEAYEQYF.

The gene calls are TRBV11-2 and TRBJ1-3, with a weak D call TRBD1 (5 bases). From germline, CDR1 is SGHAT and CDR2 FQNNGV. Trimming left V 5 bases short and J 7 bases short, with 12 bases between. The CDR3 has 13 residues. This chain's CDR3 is CASSLRGDNTIYF. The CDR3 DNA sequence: TGTGCCAGCAGCCTGCGGGGGGACAACACCATATATTTT.

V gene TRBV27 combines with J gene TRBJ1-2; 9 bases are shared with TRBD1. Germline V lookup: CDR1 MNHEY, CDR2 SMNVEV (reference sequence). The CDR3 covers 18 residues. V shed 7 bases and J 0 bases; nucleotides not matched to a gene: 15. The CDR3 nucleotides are TGTGCCAGCACCCTCAGAACAGGGGGCCCTCTAGCTAACTATGGCTACACCTTC. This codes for CASTLRTGGPLANYGYTF.

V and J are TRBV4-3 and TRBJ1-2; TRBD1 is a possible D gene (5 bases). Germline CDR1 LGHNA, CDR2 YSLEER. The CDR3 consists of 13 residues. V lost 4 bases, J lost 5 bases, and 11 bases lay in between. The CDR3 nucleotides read TGCGCCAGCAGCCCGAACAGGAGGTATGGCTACACCTTC. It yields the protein CASSPNRRYGYTF.

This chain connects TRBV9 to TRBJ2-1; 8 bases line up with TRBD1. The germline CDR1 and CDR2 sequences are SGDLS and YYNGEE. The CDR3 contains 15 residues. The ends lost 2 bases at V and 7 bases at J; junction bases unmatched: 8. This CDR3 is CASSVRTGNINEQFF. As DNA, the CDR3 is TGTGCCAGCAGCGTGAGGACAGGGAATATTAATGAGCAGTTCTTC.